Sequencing of this T cell receptor (beta chain) was carried out in a study of CD8 T cells in ankylosing spondylitis (dated by TCRdb to 2015 to 2018). Study-wide context: The study set out to find disease-linked TCR variants by profiling T cell receptor beta repertoires in ankylosing spondylitis patients and healthy donors. Samples of peripheral blood were taken, and for ankylosing spondylitis patients, synovial fluid was collected as well. The full study cohort was made up of about two dozen ankylosing spondylitis patients and approximately 100 healthy donors. Study-level results and caveats: Some TCR beta motif variants had previously been reported in synovial fluid and blood of reactive arthritis patients, which suggested common disease-initiation mechanisms. Blood from ankylosing spondylitis patients appeared to be characterized by a TCR beta motif made up of under ten highly homologous amino acid variants. Significant enrichment of the disease-linked clones was reported in matched synovial fluid samples from ankylosing spondylitis patients. The disease-linked clones showed a CD8+ phenotype and occurred at relatively low frequencies in peripheral blood.

As concerns this clonotype: The antigen it recognizes is unknown. The germline gene is not matched at one end of the junction; a read error may be the cause.

Sequenced on an Illumina HiSeq 2500. TCR beta libraries were prepared by quantitative 5'-RACE with molecular barcodes. Under the source paper's analysis protocol: Disease-linked TCR variants were identified with a new computational method built on a probabilistic model of VDJ rearrangement. TCRdb applied fastp at Q25 and MiXCR to the public reads, then kept only in-frame beta chains. Rows are combined by CDR3 protein, so each entry shows the most common genes and DNA. The V and J calls come from TCRdb's annotation, not from the publication. This sample has around 130,000 distinct CDR3 sequences in its table, and roughly 13% of those were observed once. The top ten clones comprise under 3% of the sample. As encoded in the germline V gene, CDR1 is SQVTM while CDR2 is ANQGSEA. Including the terminal cysteine and phenylalanine, the CDR3 comprises 15 residues. The only DNA kept is the CDR3, 45 bases in frame from the first base.

The source is a female donor with ankylosing spondylitis or in good health (not recorded which). The rearrangement combines TRBV29-1 with TRBJ2-2; a weak D assignment points to TRBD1 (6 bases agree). Sequencing was performed on blood, either unsorted or a sorted T cell fraction (not recorded which). CDR3 loop: CSVKAGTRETEELFF. Read as DNA, the sequence is TGCAGCGTAAAAGCCGGGACAAGGGAGACCGAGGAGCTGTTTTTT.